The sequence of this TCR beta chain was determined in a study of blood T cells in healthy people across ages. PCR was performed a second time for about 7 to 12 cycles using a sample-barcoded 5' primer and a J-beta primer mix. TCRdb independently ran MiXCR on the 5' RACE reads; one entry per CDR3 protein. This table holds 500,000 to 700,000 distinct CDR3 sequences, under 30% found once. They isolated at least 7 million PBMCs from each sample. About this clonotype: A much more abundant neighbour one base away suggests this may be a read error.

This receptor was obtained from a woman of 80 years or more in good health. Sequencing input: blood.

DNA for the CDR3: TGTGCCAGCAGCTTAGGGCAGACTGCAGGGGCAGAGACCCAGTACTTC. Translating gives CASSLGQTAGAETQYF. This chain connects TRBV11-3 to TRBJ2-5, with a possible D match to TRBD1 (6 bases). V was shortened by 1 base and J by 4 bases, with 16 bases between the two germline ends. Germline CDR1 reads SGHNT; CDR2 reads YENEEA. The CDR3 extends over 16 amino acids.